Listed below are T cell receptor beta chains from one sample, sequenced in a study of T cell responses to AZD1222 COVID-19 vaccine. TCRdb keeps only in-frame clones here, not all; method: immunoSEQ multiplex PCR. The data show some 130,000 clones, 80% to 95% seen once. Specimen: peripheral blood, collected 28 days after the second AZD1222 dose. All receptors come from an adult who received the AZD1222 COVID-19 vaccine. CDR3s leave out the opening cysteine and the closing phenylalanine or tryptophan.

>TRBJ1-6|TRBV28
ASIGQGGARGSPLH
>TRBJ1-6|TRBV7-9
ASSYPGLNSPLH
>TRBJ2-2|TRBV18
ASSPPARSNTGELF
>TRBJ2-5|TRBV5-1
ASSLAPEETQY
>TRBJ2-7|TRBV7-2
ASSSPGASGSSRRYEQY
>TRBJ2-3|TRBV27
ASSITWGQGVTDTQY
>TRBJ2-1|TRBV19
ASSMGEGPNEQF
>TRBJ2-2|TRBV6-2/TRBV6-3
ASSYSTSRVGELF
>TRBJ1-1|TRBV24-1
ATSDAFMTGGYTVYTEAF
>TRBJ1-1|TRBV30
AWSAFRDTEAF
>TRBJ1-2|TRBV4-3
ASSQEIGQVVGGYT
>TRBJ1-1|TRBV7-2
ASSLLGPWNTEAF
>TRBJ1-2|TRBV20-1
SVSQSYGYT
>TRBJ2-7|TRBV7-2
ASSTPTSGIFYEQY
>TRBJ2-7|TRBV6-2/TRBV6-3
ASSYRYYEQY
>TRBJ2-7|TRBV6-2/TRBV6-3
ASSHGQGPYEQY
>TRBJ2-7|TRBV9
ASSVESGSYEQY
>TRBJ2-5|TRBV4-1
ASSQVPPTSGSSETQY
>TRBJ1-3|TRBV11-2
ASSSSRSGNTIY
>TRBJ2-5|TRBV11-2
ASSSPRTSGEGRETQY
>TRBJ2-1|TRBV7-9
ASSLAGGWNEQF
>TRBJ2-7|TRBV5-8
ASSLVLSGQGYYEQY
>TRBJ2-2|TRBV9
ASSVLTSGTMGELF
>TRBJ2-7|TRBV7-8
ASSLGTSGSYEQY
>TRBJ1-1|TRBV9
ASSVGQGSFEAF
>TRBJ2-1|TRBV5-1
ASSWVESSYNEQF
>TRBJ2-1|TRBV11-3
ASSLASQGRYNEQF
>TRBJ1-1|TRBV18
ASSPKENTEAF
>TRBJ2-7|TRBV6-2/TRBV6-3
ASSGTTNTYEQY
>TRBJ2-1|TRBV7-3
ASSPSDYNEQF
>TRBJ2-1|TRBV12-5
ASGSGTFHYNEQF
>TRBJ1-1|TRBV7-6
ASSLAGGRNTEAF
>TRBJ1-1|TRBV5-6
ASSKDTGSEAF
>TRBJ2-1|TRBV18
ASSLGTENEQF
>TRBJ2-3|TRBV30
AWSSQTRLAQY
>TRBJ1-1|TRBV7-2
ASSLGQAMNTEAF
>TRBJ1-5|TRBV5-5
ASSLGGIQPQH
>TRBJ2-3|TRBV7-9
ASSLGAGGTDTQY
>TRBJ2-1|TRBV6-1
ASSETGQSQF
>TRBJ1-3|TRBV5-4
ASSWDRPGNTIY
>TRBJ1-1|TRBV18
ASSPRQGSGTEAF
>TRBJ2-3|TRBV4-2
ASSQDGRLAGSSTDTQY
>TRBJ2-1|TRBV5-1
ASRDYNEQF
>TRBJ2-3|TRBV28
ASSKLQGDSTDTQY
>TRBJ2-3|TRBV24-1
ATSDLVREDTQY
>TRBJ1-1|TRBV20-1
SARDWPEAF
>TRBJ2-1|TRBV5-1
ASSRGQGTYNEQF